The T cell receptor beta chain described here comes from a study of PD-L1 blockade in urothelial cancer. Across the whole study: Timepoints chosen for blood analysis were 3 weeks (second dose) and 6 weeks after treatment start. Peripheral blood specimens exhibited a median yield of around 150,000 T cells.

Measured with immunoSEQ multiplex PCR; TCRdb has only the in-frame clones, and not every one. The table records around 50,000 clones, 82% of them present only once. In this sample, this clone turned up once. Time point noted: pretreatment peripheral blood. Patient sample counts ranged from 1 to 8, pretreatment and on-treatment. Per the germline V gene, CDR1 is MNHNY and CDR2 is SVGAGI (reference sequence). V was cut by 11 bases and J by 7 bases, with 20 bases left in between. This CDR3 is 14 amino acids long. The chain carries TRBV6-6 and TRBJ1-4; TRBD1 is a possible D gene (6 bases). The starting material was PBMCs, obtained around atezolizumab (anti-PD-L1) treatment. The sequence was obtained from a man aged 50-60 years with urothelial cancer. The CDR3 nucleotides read TGTGCCGCACAATCCAGTCAGGGGTTTGAAAAACTGTTTTTT. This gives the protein CAAQSSQGFEKLFF.